The text below deals with one T cell receptor beta chain. Its antigen is undetermined. Sequencing of DNA taken from cultured CD4+ T cells relied on the Oncomine TCR Beta short-read assay. TCRdb redid the calling of the PCR reads with MiXCR, one entry per CDR3 protein. Among thousands of distinct CDR3 sequences, 48% were seen once, and the ten largest hold roughly a sixth. V was trimmed by 10 bases and J by 7 bases, leaving 22 bases between them. CDR1 and CDR2 from the germline V gene are MNHNS and SASEGT. The CDR3 covers 14 residues. The treatment was: approximately nine-day PBMC culture with coronavirus spike peptide pools or control peptides (ViraFEST assay). Gathered ahead of the COVID-19 pandemic (2011-2018) were the CD4+ T cells of the unexposed donor. Expansion of antigen-specific T cells with peptide pools by ViraFEST preceded sequencing of TCRs. These data originate in a study of vaccination and CD4 T cells after COVID-19. Whole-study context: Median time from second vaccine dose to sampling was about 70 days (14 to 241).

General study results and limits: A median approximately 83% of convalescent patients' SARS-CoV-2-reactive clones emerged only after vaccination. Median reactive clonotypes, those recognizing SARS-CoV-2, rose from about 20 to 38, not significantly.

The sequence was obtained from a human donor in good health. Material: CD4+ T cells from blood, cultured in vitro. The V gene is TRBV6-1, the J gene TRBJ1-2; D gene uncertain. CDR3 residues: CAIQAEAEGSGYTF. The CDR3 DNA reads TGTGCCATCCAAGCGGAGGCCGAAGGTAGTGGCTACACCTTC.